The next 20 T cell receptor beta chains were all read from a single sample in a study of blood T cell repertoires in COVID-19. The data were produced by immunoSEQ multiplex PCR, yet TCRdb's version contains in-frame clones alone and is incomplete. This table has about 210,000 clones, approximately 88% appearing once. The sample comprised PBMCs or T cells enriched from blood (not recorded which). Every receptor here comes from a man aged 18 to 29 with acute COVID-19.

The chain joins TRBV29-1 to TRBJ2-7, with 10 bases identical to TRBD1. J lost 2 bases, V lost 3 bases, and 4 bases had no gene match. CDR1 is SQVTM and CDR2 is ANQGSEA in the germline V gene. CDR3 length: 14 residues. The CDR3 here is CSVDPGTGAYEQYF. The DNA for the CDR3 is TGCAGCGTTGATCCCGGGACAGGGGCCTACGAGCAGTACTTC.

The gene calls are TRBV27 and TRBJ2-7, with 8 nucleotides matching TRBD2. This CDR3 comprises 15 residues. Germline lookup yields CDR1 MNHEY and CDR2 SMNVEV (reference sequence). V shed 1 base and J 3 bases; nucleotides not matched to a gene: 5. CDR3 residues: CASSLFGTSLYEQYF. DNA for the CDR3: TGTGCCAGCAGTTTATTCGGGACTAGTCTCTACGAGCAGTACTTC.

V gene TRBV29-1 combines with J gene TRBJ1-4; no reliable D call. The germline gives CDR1 SQVTM, CDR2 ANQGSEA. The germline V and J ends were trimmed by 8 bases and 3 bases, with 7 bases remaining between them. The CDR3 consists of 11 residues. CDR3 coding DNA: TGCAGCCTTCGGGCTAATGAAAAACTGTTTTTT. The encoded protein is CSLRANEKLFF.

V gene TRBV25-1 combines with J gene TRBJ1-1; 8 nucleotides agree with TRBD1. The V segment lost 7 bases and the J segment 1 base; nucleotides outside the gene matches: 2. Germline CDR1 is MGHDK and CDR2 is SYGVNS. The CDR3 contains 13 residues. In DNA, the CDR3 is TGTGCCAGCATCAGGGGGCCGAACACTGAAGCTTTCTTT. It codes for CASIRGPNTEAFF.

This chain uses TRBV27 with TRBJ2-2; 7 positions agree with TRBD1. Trimming at V came to 4 bases and at J to 7 bases, leaving 18 bases not matched to a gene. The CDR3 has 18 amino acids. The germline V gene encodes CDR1 MNHEY and CDR2 SMNVEV (reference sequence). CDR3 sequence reads: CASSSSTWDSPPSGELFF. The DNA of the CDR3 is TGTGCCAGCAGTTCCTCAACCTGGGACAGCCCCCCTAGCGGGGAGCTGTTTTTT.

With respect to this clone: This specimen includes other DNA sequences encoding the same CDR3. V is TRBV28 and J is TRBJ2-3; 9 bases are shared with TRBD2. V dropped 5 bases and J dropped 2; count of bases not matched to a gene: 2. This CDR3 region has 14 residues. Germline V gene lookup returns CDR1 MDHEN and CDR2 SYDVKM. The CDR3 bases are TGTGCCAGCAGTCTAGCGGGAAACACAGATACGCAGTATTTT. Protein product: CASSLAGNTDTQYF.

This chain links TRBV25-1 with TRBJ1-4; weak D call: TRBD1 (5 bases). V dropped 4 bases and J dropped 7 bases, with 22 bases sitting between them. Germline loops: CDR1 MGHDK, CDR2 SYGVNS. This CDR3 spans 17 amino acids. The CDR3 reads CASSAPGLTAAGEKLFF. CDR3 coding DNA: TGTGCCAGCAGTGCTCCGGGACTTACCGCGGCGGGTGAAAAACTGTTTTTT.

The gene calls are TRBV3-1 (or the pseudogene TRBV3-2) and TRBJ2-3, with 12 nucleotides matching TRBD2. The J segment lost 2 bases and the V segment lost 2 bases, leaving 5 bases of the junction unmatched. CDR3 length equals 17 residues. Germline CDR1 reads LGHDT; CDR2 reads YNNKEL (reference sequence). The CDR3: CASSQRGLAGFTDTQYF. The CDR3 DNA reads TGTGCCAGCAGCCAAAGAGGACTAGCGGGGTTCACAGATACGCAGTATTTT.

The chain combines TRBV28 with TRBJ2-1, with D possibly being TRBD1 (6 bases). Germline values: CDR1 MDHEN, CDR2 SYDVKM. V was trimmed by 4 bases and J by 6 bases, leaving 16 bases between them. CDR3 size: 15 residues. In DNA form, the CDR3 reads TGTGCCAGCAGTTCGCTACAGGGCTCTGGCAATGAGCAGTTCTTC. This gives the protein CASSSLQGSGNEQFF.

The V gene is TRBV29-1, the J gene TRBJ1-1; D perhaps matches TRBD1 (5 bases). The germline V gene encodes CDR1 SQVTM and CDR2 ANQGSEA. V was clipped by 7 bases and J by 0 bases, with 24 bases between them. The CDR3 is 17 residues long. In DNA form, the CDR3 reads TGCAGCGCCCAGCCCCGTTTGATGGGGCGTATGAACACTGAAGCTTTCTTT. Translating it yields CSAQPRLMGRMNTEAFF. Complete variable domain (other parts from reference TRBV29-1 and TRBJ1-1): SAVISQKPSRDICQRGTSLTIQCQVDSQVTMMFWYRQQPGQSLTLIATANQGSEATYESGFVIDKFPISRPNLTFSTLTVSNMSPEDSSIYLCSAQPRLMGRMNTEAFFGQGTRLTVV.

The rearrangement links TRBV11-2 to TRBJ2-3; 15 nucleotides match TRBD2. V shed 0 bases and J 5 bases; nucleotides not matched to a gene: 3. CDR3 length equals 17 residues. CDR1 and CDR2 (germline): SGHAT, FQNNGV. Written as DNA, the CDR3 is TGTGCCAGCAGCTTAGATATGGGACTAGCGGGAGGAGATACGCAGTATTTT. Amino acids: CASSLDMGLAGGDTQYF. Full variable domain (remainder filled in from reference TRBV11-2 and TRBJ2-3): EAGVAQSPRYKIIEKRQSVAFWCNPISGHATLYWYQQILGQGPKLLIQFQNNGVVDDSQLPKDRFSAERLKGVDSTLKIQPAKLEDSAVYLCASSLDMGLAGGDTQYFGPGTRLTVL.

V gene TRBV7-8 combines with J gene TRBJ2-2, with 8 nucleotides matching TRBD1. The J segment lost 3 bases and the V segment lost 7 bases, leaving 4 bases of the junction unmatched. The V gene's germline CDR1 is SGHVS and CDR2 FQNEAQ. The CDR3 has 14 residues. Here the CDR3 DNA reads TGTGCCAGCACCGACAGGGGCTACACCGGGGAGCTGTTTTTT. Encoded protein: CASTDRGYTGELFF. Together with reference TRBV7-8 and TRBJ2-2, the CDR3 gives the full variable domain: GAGVSQSPRYKVAKRGQDVALRCDPISGHVSLFWYQQALGQGPEFLTYFQNEAQLDKSGLPSDRFFAERPEGSVSTLKIQRTQQEDSAVYLCASTDRGYTGELFFGEGSRLTVL.

This chain uses TRBV30 with TRBJ2-3; 8 bases are a match to TRBD1. Per the germline V gene, CDR1 is GTSNPN and CDR2 is SVGIG (reference sequence). This CDR3 region has 12 residues. The V and J ends lost 5 bases and 4 bases, in that order; junction bases with no gene match: 2. CDR3 sequence: CAWGQGADTQYF. DNA for the CDR3: TGTGCCTGGGGACAGGGTGCAGATACGCAGTATTTT.

This clone came up a few times. The gene calls are TRBV6-5 and TRBJ2-7; 9 positions match TRBD1. CDR1 MNHEY and CDR2 SVGAGI come from the germline V gene. Germline trimming cut 6 bases from V and 0 bases from J; bases unmatched to any gene: 6. The CDR3 length is 15 residues. CDR3 residues: CASRLDRGGSYEQYF. The CDR3 DNA reads TGTGCCAGCAGACTAGACAGGGGGGGCTCCTACGAGCAGTACTTC.

The chain links TRBV12-3 or TRBV12-4 to TRBJ1-4, with D possibly being TRBD1 (5 bases). The CDR3 is 11 amino acids. V lost 7 bases to trimming and J lost 12 bases, with 12 bases between them. The CDR3 is CASKSKGELFF. In DNA form, the CDR3 reads TGTGCCAGCAAGAGTAAAGGGGAACTGTTTTTT.

The chain joins TRBV7-9 to TRBJ2-7; TRBD1 is a possible D gene (5 bases). The V end was cut by 5 bases, the J end by 3 bases, with 8 bases between. The CDR3 sequence is 12 residues long. Germline-derived CDR1 and CDR2 are SEHNR and FQNEAQ (reference sequence). The CDR3 protein is CASSQRGYEQYF. CDR3 in DNA: TGTGCCAGCAGCCAAAGGGGCTACGAGCAGTACTTC.

The rearrangement joins TRBV5-5 to TRBJ1-3; 9 bases are shared with TRBD1. This CDR3 is 16 amino acids long. Germline V gives CDR1 SGHKS, CDR2 YYEKEE (reference sequence). With 0 bases clipped from V and 3 bases from J, the junction kept 4 bases outside the gene matches. CDR3 protein: CASSLETGGSGNTIYF. The CDR3 coding sequence is TGTGCCAGCAGCTTGGAGACAGGGGGTAGTGGAAACACCATATATTTT.

The V gene is TRBV3-1 (or the pseudogene TRBV3-2), the J gene TRBJ1-2; D is ambiguous. Trimming shortened V by 0 bases and J by 4 bases, and 9 bases separated the two germline ends. Germline CDR1 and CDR2: LGHDT and YNNKEL (reference sequence). CDR3 length: 14 residues. The CDR3 protein is CASSQELRGYGYTF. In nucleotides, the CDR3 is TGTGCCAGCAGCCAAGAACTCAGAGGCTATGGCTACACCTTC.

The rearrangement links TRBV9 to TRBJ1-2; TRBD1 agrees at 7 bases. Germline CDR1 reads SGDLS; CDR2 reads YYNGEE. The CDR3 loop spans 13 amino acids. V lost 8 bases and J lost 1; bases outside the gene matches: 5. The DNA for the CDR3 is TGTGCCAGTAGGGACAGCGGTAACTATGGCTACACCTTC. Protein product: CASRDSGNYGYTF.

This chain joins TRBV6-1 and TRBJ2-1; 12 bases are a match to TRBD2. This CDR3 is 17 amino acids long. J was trimmed by 7 bases and V by 2 bases; bases with no gene match: 9. CDR1 MNHNS and CDR2 SASEGT come from the germline V gene. The CDR3 here is CASSEFSSGRAGNEQFF. Here the CDR3 DNA reads TGTGCCAGCAGTGAATTCTCTAGCGGGAGGGCCGGGAATGAGCAGTTCTTC.